This is a list of T cell receptor beta chains from one sample in a study of neurological immune-mediated disorders. One entry per CDR3 protein, called by TCRdb with MiXCR from the 5' RACE reads. Of 55,000 to 75,000 distinct CDR3 sequences in the sample, 5.2% were seen once. Material for sequencing was PBMCs. The receptors stem from a woman in her 30s with multiple sclerosis. Each CDR3 is given with its conserved first and last residue. A D gene is named only where the DNA matches it firmly. A row's size may be missing; if present it is once, few, many or a size class.

D,V,size,J,DNA,CDR3
.,TRBV5-6,many,TRBJ2-5,TGTGCCAGCAGCTGGTCCAGGGGCCTAGAGACCCAGTACTTC,CASSWSRGLETQYF
TRBD2,TRBV5-1,many,TRBJ2-1,TGCGCCAGCAGCTCCGCGGGACTAGCGATCCATGAGCAGTTCTTC,CASSSAGLAIHEQFF
.,TRBV20-1,many,TRBJ1-4,TGCAGTGCTAGAGATCCGGTTTATGAAAAACTGTTTTTT,CSARDPVYEKLFF
.,TRBV20-1,.,TRBJ1-2,TGCAGTGCTAGACGGGGGGGCGGCTATGGCTACACCTTC,CSARRGGGYGYTF
.,TRBV5-6,many,TRBJ1-5,TGTGCCAGCAGCTTGGGACCGAATCAGCCCCAGCATTTT,CASSLGPNQPQHF
.,TRBV7-2,many,TRBJ1-2,TGTGCCAGCAGCTTAGCCGCAGGGGCCAACTATGGCTACACCTTC,CASSLAAGANYGYTF
TRBD2,TRBV15,many,TRBJ2-1,TGTGCCACCAGCGGTACCTTATCAGCGGGGGTCGATGAGCAGTTCTTC,CATSGTLSAGVDEQFF
TRBD1,TRBV20-1,.,TRBJ1-6,TGCAGTGCTAGAGTCGAATCCGGGACAGGTCGGCGTAATTCACCCCTCAACTTT,CSARVESGTGRRNSPLNF
.,TRBV5-5,many,TRBJ1-1,TGTGCCAGCAGCTTGAGCGGACAGGAAGCTTTCTTT,CASSLSGQEAFF
.,TRBV7-9,many,TRBJ2-3,TGTGCCAGCAGCCCCCCGGCTTTAGACGAAGATACGCAGTATTTT,CASSPPALDEDTQYF
.,TRBV28,many,TRBJ1-1,TGTGCCAGCAATGACGGGGGATCGGACACTGAAGCTTTCTTT,CASNDGGSDTEAFF
TRBD2,TRBV7-2,many,TRBJ2-1,TGTGCCAGCAGCGCGCCGGGACTAGCGGGGGGGCAGAATGAGCAGTTCTTC,CASSAPGLAGGQNEQFF
.,TRBV7-3,many,TRBJ2-3,TGTGCCAGCAGCTTACGAGAGGCAGATACGCAGTATTTT,CASSLREADTQYF
TRBD2,TRBV20-1,.,TRBJ2-5,TGCAGTGCTAGAGCGAAAGCGGGGAGTCCGAACTTC,CSARAKAGSPNF
TRBD1,TRBV7-3,many,TRBJ2-7,TGTGCCAGCAGCTTAAGACCCGGGACAGGGGATTACGAGCAGTACTTC,CASSLRPGTGDYEQYF
.,TRBV5-4,.,TRBJ1-6,TGTGCCAGCAGCTGGGAAAAGAAATCACCCCTCCACTTT,CASSWEKKSPLHF
.,TRBV20-1,many,TRBJ1-4,TGCAGTGCCTGGAGACCGGTTAATGAAAAACTGTTTTTT,CSAWRPVNEKLFF
TRBD1,TRBV7-3,many,TRBJ2-1,TGTGCCAGCGGGGGGGACAGGGGTGGGGATGAGCAGTTCTTC,CASGGDRGGDEQFF
.,TRBV9,many,TRBJ1-2,TGTGCCAGCAGCGGACGTGAAACACCCCTTGGCTACACCTTC,CASSGRETPLGYTF
.,TRBV20-1,many,TRBJ2-2,TGCAGTGCTAGAGCACGGACTCCCGGGGAGCTGTTTTTT,CSARARTPGELFF
TRBD2,TRBV20-1,many,TRBJ2-3,TGCAGTGCTATAGGGACTAGCCCTCGCACAGATACGCAGTATTTT,CSAIGTSPRTDTQYF
TRBD2,TRBV20-1,many,TRBJ2-1,TGCAGTGCTAGTCGGGTAGCGGGGGTTAATGAGCAGTTCTTC,CSASRVAGVNEQFF
.,TRBV30,few,TRBJ2-5,TGTGCCTGGGGCCGGGACCAAGAGACCCAGTACTTC,CAWGRDQETQYF
.,TRBV7-9,.,TRBJ2-7,TGTGCCAGCAGCTTAGTTAGGACAGCGGGCGACGAGCAGTACTTC,CASSLVRTAGDEQYF
TRBD1,TRBV28,few,TRBJ1-5,TGTGCCAGCAGAGCTACAGGGGGCGGTCAGCCCCAGAATTTT,CASRATGGGQPQNF
.,TRBV27,many,TRBJ1-6,TGTGCCAGCAGCCTCTCCCCCGGCTCTGGGGGTTCACCCCTCCACTTT,CASSLSPGSGGSPLHF
TRBD2,TRBV15,many,TRBJ2-1,TGTGCCACCAGCCATCCTTTGTTGGAATTCGGGGGGGGCTTGGGTGAGCAGTTCTTC,CATSHPLLEFGGGLGEQFF
.,TRBV2,many,TRBJ2-3,TGTGCCAGCAGTGGAATAACAGATACGCAGTATTTT,CASSGITDTQYF
.,TRBV20-1,many,TRBJ2-7,TGCAGTGCTAGGAGGGGCAACGGCTACGAGCAGTACTTC,CSARRGNGYEQYF
.,TRBV7-6,few,TRBJ2-5,TGTGCCAGCAGCTTAGAGTCGTGGGGCTCGGGAGAGACCCAGTACTTC,CASSLESWGSGETQYF
TRBD1,TRBV7-2,many,TRBJ1-1,TGTGCCAGCAGCTTAGTAGGGACAGCGAACACTGAAGCTTTCTTT,CASSLVGTANTEAFF
TRBD1,TRBV18,many,TRBJ2-7,TGTGCCAGCTCACAGACAGGGAGCTCCTACGAGCAGTACTTC,CASSQTGSSYEQYF
TRBD1,TRBV6-1,many,TRBJ1-5,TGTGCCAGCAGTGAAGGGACAGGGGTGCCCCAGCATTTT,CASSEGTGVPQHF
.,TRBV15,many,TRBJ2-7,TGTGCCACCAGCAGAGGCGGGCCCTCCTACGAGCAGTACTTC,CATSRGGPSYEQYF
.,TRBV6-5,many,TRBJ2-3,TGTGCCAGCAGGGACTCCACAGATACGCAGTATTTT,CASRDSTDTQYF
.,TRBV3-1,many,TRBJ1-3,TGTGCCAGCAGCAGAGGGGTTGGAAACACCATATATTTT,CASSRGVGNTIYF
.,TRBV6-5,many,TRBJ2-2,TGTGCCAGCAGGATCGGCAGGGCGACCCGGGAGCTGTTTTTT,CASRIGRATRELFF
.,TRBV5-1,many,TRBJ1-5,TGCGCCAGCAGCTTGGATCAGGGTAGCAATCAGCCCCAGCATTTT,CASSLDQGSNQPQHF
.,TRBV20-1,.,TRBJ1-2,TGCAGTGCTGAAGGGTCCGCTGGCTACACCTTC,CSAEGSAGYTF
TRBD2,TRBV20-1,many,TRBJ2-3,TGCAGTGCTAGGGCCGCGGGACTAGCGGGGAACACAGATACGCAGTATTTT,CSARAAGLAGNTDTQYF
TRBD2,TRBV12-3/TRBV12-4,few,TRBJ2-5,TGTGCCAGCAGTTTATCCGGGACTAGCGGGGGGGGATGGCAAGAGACCCAGTACTTC,CASSLSGTSGGGWQETQYF
TRBD2,TRBV20-1,few,TRBJ2-1,TGCAGTGCATACGGGACTAGGAAACACAATGAGCAGTTCTTC,CSAYGTRKHNEQFF
.,TRBV20-1,few,TRBJ2-1,TGCAGTGCCCCTCCGGGAAAGGGGGGCCATGAGCAGTTCTTC,CSAPPGKGGHEQFF
.,TRBV20-1,.,TRBJ2-5,TGCAGTGCCAAGATTAAAGAGACCCAGTACTTC,CSAKIKETQYF
.,TRBV5-1,many,TRBJ2-3,TGCGCCAGCAGCTTCGGTAGCGGTAGCACAGATACGCAGTATTTT,CASSFGSGSTDTQYF
.,TRBV7-7,many,TRBJ1-3,TGTGCTAGCAGCTTAGCGCGTGGGGGCGAAAACACCATATATTTT,CASSLARGGENTIYF
TRBD1,TRBV7-9,many,TRBJ2-2,TGTGCCAGCAGGTCCGGGACAGGGAGCCCCGGGGAGCTGTTTTTT,CASRSGTGSPGELFF
TRBD1,TRBV20-1,many,TRBJ2-1,TGCAGTGCTTACTGGGGACAGGGCTACAATGAGCAGTTCTTC,CSAYWGQGYNEQFF
.,TRBV15,few,TRBJ1-3,TGTGCCACCAGCAGAGATCAGGGAGCCGGAAACACCATATATTTT,CATSRDQGAGNTIYF
.,TRBV12-3/TRBV12-4,.,TRBJ1-5,TGTGCCAGCAGAGCCACCAAGGGGCCTCAGCCCCAGCATTTT,CASRATKGPQPQHF
.,TRBV5-1,many,TRBJ2-3,TGCGCCAGCAGCTTGGCCGATCGAAGACAGGAGACGCAGTATTTT,CASSLADRRQETQYF
TRBD1,TRBV5-1,many,TRBJ2-7,TGCGCCAGCAGCTTCCACAGGGGTTCAAGCTCCTACGAGCAGTACTTC,CASSFHRGSSSYEQYF